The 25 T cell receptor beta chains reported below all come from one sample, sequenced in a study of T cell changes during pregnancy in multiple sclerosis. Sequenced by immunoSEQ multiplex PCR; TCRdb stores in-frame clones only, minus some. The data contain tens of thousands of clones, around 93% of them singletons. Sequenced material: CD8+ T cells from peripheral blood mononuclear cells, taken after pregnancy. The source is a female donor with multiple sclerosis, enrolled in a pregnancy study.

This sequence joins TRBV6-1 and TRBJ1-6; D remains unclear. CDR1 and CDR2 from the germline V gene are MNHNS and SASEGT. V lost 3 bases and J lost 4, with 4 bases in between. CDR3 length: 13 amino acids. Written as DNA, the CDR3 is TGTGCCAGCAGTGACCCGTATAATTCACCCCTCCACTTT. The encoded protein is CASSDPYNSPLHF.

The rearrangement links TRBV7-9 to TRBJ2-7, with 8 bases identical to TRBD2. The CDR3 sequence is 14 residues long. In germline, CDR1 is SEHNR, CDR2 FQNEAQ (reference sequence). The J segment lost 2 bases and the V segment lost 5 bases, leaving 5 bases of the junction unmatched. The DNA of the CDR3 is TGTGCCAGCAGCACTTCGACTAGCGCCTACGAGCAGTACTTC. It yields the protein CASSTSTSAYEQYF.

For the CDR3, the DNA is TGTGCCAGCAGCGGCGGGGATAGCAATCAGCCCCAGCATTTT. Translating gives CASSGGDSNQPQHF. The chain joins TRBV9 to TRBJ1-5; D is undetermined. The CDR3 runs to 14 residues. V was cut by 3 bases and J by 0 bases, with 7 bases left in between. Germline CDR1 reads SGDLS; CDR2 reads YYNGEE.

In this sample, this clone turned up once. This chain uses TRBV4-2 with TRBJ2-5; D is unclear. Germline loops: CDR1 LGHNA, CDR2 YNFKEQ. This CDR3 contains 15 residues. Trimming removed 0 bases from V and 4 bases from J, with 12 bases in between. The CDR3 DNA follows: TGTGCCAGCAGCCAAGATCCGAAAGCCCCAGAGACCCAGTACTTC. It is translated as CASSQDPKAPETQYF.

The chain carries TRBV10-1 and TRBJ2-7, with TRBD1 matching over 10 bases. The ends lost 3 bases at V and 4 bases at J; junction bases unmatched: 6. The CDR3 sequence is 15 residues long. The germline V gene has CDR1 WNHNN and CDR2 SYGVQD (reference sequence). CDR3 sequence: CASSDGTGDSYEQYF. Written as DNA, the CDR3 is TGCGCCAGCAGTGACGGGACAGGGGATTCGTACGAGCAGTACTTC.

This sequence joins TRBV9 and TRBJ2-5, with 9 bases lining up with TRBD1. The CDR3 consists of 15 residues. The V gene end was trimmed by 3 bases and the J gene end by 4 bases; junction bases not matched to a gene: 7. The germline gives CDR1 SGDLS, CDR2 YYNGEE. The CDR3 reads CASSERTGVRETQYF. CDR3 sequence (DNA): TGTGCCAGCAGCGAGAGGACAGGGGTTAGAGAGACCCAGTACTTC.

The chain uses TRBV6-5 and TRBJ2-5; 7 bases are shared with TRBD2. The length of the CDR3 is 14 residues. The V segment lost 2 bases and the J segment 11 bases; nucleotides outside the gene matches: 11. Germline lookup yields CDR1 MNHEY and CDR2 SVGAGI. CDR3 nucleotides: TGTGCCAGCAGTTACCGGGGGGAGATCGGTGAGCAGTACTTC. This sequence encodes CASSYRGEIGEQYF.

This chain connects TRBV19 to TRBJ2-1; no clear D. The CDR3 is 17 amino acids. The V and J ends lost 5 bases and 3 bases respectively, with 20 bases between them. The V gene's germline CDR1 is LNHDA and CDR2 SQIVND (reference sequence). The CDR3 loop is CASSLPLAESLYNEQFF. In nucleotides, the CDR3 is TGTGCCAGTAGTCTCCCGCTGGCGGAATCACTCTACAATGAGCAGTTCTTC.

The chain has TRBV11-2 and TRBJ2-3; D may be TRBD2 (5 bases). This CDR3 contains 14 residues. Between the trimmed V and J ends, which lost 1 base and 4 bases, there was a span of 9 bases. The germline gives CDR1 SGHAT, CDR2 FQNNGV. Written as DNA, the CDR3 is TGTGCCAGCAGCTTAGTAGGAGGCCCAGATACGCAGTATTTT. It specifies CASSLVGGPDTQYF.

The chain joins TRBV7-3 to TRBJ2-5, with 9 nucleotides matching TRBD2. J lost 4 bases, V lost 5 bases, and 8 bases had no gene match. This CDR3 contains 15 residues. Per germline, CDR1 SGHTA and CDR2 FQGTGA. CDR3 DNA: TGTGCCAGCAGCCCCTATGGCGGGGGGGGAGAGACCCAGTACTTC. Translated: CASSPYGGGGETQYF.

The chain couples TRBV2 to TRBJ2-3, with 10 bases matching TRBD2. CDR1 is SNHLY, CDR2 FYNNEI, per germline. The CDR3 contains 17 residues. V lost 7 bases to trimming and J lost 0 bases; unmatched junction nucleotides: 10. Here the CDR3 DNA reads TGTGCCAGCATTGGCAGACTAGCGGGTAGAAGCACAGATACGCAGTATTTT. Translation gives CASIGRLAGRSTDTQYF.

The CDR3 region is CSVKGVGETQYF. CDR3 DNA: TGCAGCGTGAAGGGGGTCGGGGAGACCCAGTACTTC. This chain links TRBV29-1 with TRBJ2-5; tentative D call: TRBD1 (6 bases). The CDR3 has 12 residues. The V end was cut by 6 bases, the J end by 5 bases, with 13 bases between. From germline, CDR1 is SQVTM and CDR2 ANQGSEA.

The CDR3: CASSWPQQYF. CDR3 sequence (DNA): TGTGCCAGCAGTTGGCCCCAGCAGTATTTT. This chain joins TRBV6-5 and TRBJ2-3; D is unresolved. Germline CDR1 is MNHEY and CDR2 is SVGAGI. CDR3 size: 10 residues. V was pared by 4 bases and J by 11 bases, with 7 bases between.

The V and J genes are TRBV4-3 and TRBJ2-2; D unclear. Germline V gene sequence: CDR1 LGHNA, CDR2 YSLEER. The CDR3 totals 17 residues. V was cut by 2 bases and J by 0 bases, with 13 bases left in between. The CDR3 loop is CASSQPQRLTNTGELFF. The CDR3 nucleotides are TGCGCCAGCAGCCAACCTCAGAGGCTGACGAACACCGGGGAGCTGTTTTTT.

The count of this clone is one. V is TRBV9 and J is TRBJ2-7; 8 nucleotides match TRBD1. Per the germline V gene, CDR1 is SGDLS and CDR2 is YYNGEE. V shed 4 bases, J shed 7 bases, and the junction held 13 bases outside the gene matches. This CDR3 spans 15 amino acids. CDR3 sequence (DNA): TGTGCCAGCAGCCCCCCGACAGGGGAGTCGGGGGAGCAGTACTTC. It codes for CASSPPTGESGEQYF.

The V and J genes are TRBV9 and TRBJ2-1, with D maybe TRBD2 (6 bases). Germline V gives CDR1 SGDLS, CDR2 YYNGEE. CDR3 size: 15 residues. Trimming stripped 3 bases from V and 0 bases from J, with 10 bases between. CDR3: CASSAGGSSYNEQFF. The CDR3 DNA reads TGTGCCAGCAGCGCCGGAGGGAGCTCCTACAATGAGCAGTTCTTC.

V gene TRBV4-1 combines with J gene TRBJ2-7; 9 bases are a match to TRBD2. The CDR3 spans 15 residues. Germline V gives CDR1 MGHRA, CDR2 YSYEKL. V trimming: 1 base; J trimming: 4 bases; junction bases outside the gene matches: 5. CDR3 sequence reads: CASSQVLAGGYEQYF. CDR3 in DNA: TGCGCCAGCAGCCAAGTCTTGGCGGGAGGGTACGAGCAGTACTTC.

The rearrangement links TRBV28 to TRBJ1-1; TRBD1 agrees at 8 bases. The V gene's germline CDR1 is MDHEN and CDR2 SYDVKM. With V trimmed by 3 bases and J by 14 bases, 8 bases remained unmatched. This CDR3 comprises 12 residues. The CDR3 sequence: CASSLEAGGRFF. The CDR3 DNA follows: TGTGCCAGCAGTTTGGAAGCAGGGGGCAGGTTCTTT. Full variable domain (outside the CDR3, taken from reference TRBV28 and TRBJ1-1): DVKVTQSSRYLVKRTGEKVFLECVQDMDHENMFWYRQDPGLGLRLIYFSYDVKMKEKGDIPEGYSVSREKKERFSLILESASTNQTSMYLCASSLEAGGRFFGQGTRLTVV.

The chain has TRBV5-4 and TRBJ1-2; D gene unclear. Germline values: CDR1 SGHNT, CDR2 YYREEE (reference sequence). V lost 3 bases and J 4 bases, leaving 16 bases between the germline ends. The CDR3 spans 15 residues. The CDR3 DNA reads TGTGCCAGCAGCTCGGAGGACGCAGTCGGCTATGGCTACACCTTC. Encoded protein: CASSSEDAVGYGYTF.

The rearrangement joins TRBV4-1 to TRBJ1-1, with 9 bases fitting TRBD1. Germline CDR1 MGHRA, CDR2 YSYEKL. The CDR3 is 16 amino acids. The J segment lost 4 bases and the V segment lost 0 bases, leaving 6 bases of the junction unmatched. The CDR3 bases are TGCGCCAGCAGCCAAGATAGGACAGGGGTGTTCACTGAAGCTTTCTTT. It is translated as CASSQDRTGVFTEAFF.

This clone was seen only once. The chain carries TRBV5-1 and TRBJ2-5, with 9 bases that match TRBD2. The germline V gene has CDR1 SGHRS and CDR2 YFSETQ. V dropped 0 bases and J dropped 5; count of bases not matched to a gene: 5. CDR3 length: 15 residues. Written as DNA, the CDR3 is TGCGCCAGCAGCTTGGAGGGACTAGCCGGGGAGACCCAGTACTTC. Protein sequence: CASSLEGLAGETQYF.

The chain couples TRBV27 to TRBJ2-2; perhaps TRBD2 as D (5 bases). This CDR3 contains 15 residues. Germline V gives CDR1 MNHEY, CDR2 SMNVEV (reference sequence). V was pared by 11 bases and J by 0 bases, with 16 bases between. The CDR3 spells CASGRGIANTGELFF. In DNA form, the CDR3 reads TGTGCCTCCGGAAGAGGGATCGCGAACACCGGGGAGCTGTTTTTT.

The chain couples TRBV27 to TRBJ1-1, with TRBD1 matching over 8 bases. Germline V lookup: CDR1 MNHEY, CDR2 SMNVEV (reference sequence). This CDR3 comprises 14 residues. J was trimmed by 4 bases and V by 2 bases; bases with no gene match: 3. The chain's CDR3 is CASSLRTGTTEAFF. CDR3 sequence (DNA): TGTGCCAGCAGTTTAAGGACAGGGACCACTGAAGCTTTCTTT.

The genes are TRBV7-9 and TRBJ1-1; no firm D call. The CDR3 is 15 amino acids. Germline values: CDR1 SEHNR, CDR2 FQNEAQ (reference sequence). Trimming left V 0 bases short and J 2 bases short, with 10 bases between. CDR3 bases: TGTGCCAGCAGCTTAGCATCGGGGATAAACACTGAAGCTTTCTTT. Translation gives CASSLASGINTEAFF.

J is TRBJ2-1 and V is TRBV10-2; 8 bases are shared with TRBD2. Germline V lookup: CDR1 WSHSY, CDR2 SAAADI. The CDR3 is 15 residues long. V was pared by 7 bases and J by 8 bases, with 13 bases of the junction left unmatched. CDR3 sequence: CASKAFAGGRDEQFF. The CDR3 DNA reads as TGCGCCAGCAAGGCTTTTGCGGGAGGAAGGGATGAGCAGTTCTTC.